Listed here are 15 T cell receptor beta chains from one sample, sequenced in a study of blood T cell repertoires in COVID-19. Produced via immunoSEQ multiplex PCR; TCRdb's table is partial and in-frame only. The table lists about 350,000 clones, roughly 90% of them singletons. Sequences were obtained from peripheral blood. These receptors were collected from a woman aged 70-85 years with COVID-19, enrolled during active disease.

The rearrangement uses TRBV7-2 and TRBJ1-6; no clear D. CDR1 is SGHTA, CDR2 FQGNSA, per germline. CDR3 length: 15 residues. V was shortened by 1 base and J by 11 bases, with 15 bases between the two germline ends. The CDR3 sequence: CASSLVAGGSTPLHF. The DNA of the CDR3 is TGTGCCAGCAGCTTAGTAGCAGGAGGAAGTACACCCCTCCACTTT.

The V gene is TRBV5-1, the J gene TRBJ2-5; TRBD2 aligns across 9 bases. The CDR3 has 17 amino acids. The germline CDR1 and CDR2 sequences are SGHRS and YFSETQ. With 4 bases clipped from V and 10 bases from J, the junction kept 20 bases outside the gene matches. This chain's CDR3 is CASSPDIAGAWPGGQYF. The CDR3 DNA follows: TGCGCCAGCAGCCCAGACATAGCGGGGGCCTGGCCGGGGGGCCAGTACTTC.

The rearrangement uses TRBV7-9 and TRBJ2-7; 7 bases map to TRBD1. The CDR3 runs 16 residues. Per the germline V gene, CDR1 is SEHNR and CDR2 is FQNEAQ (reference sequence). Trimming cost V 5 bases and J 2 bases; bases outside gene matches: 12. CDR3 sequence (DNA): TGTGCCAGCAGCGCCTTTGATACAGGGGTGGCCTACGAGCAGTACTTC. Amino acids: CASSAFDTGVAYEQYF.

The J gene is TRBJ1-1, the V gene TRBV2; D may be TRBD1 (6 bases). V was shortened by 4 bases and J by 2 bases, with 8 bases between the two germline ends. The CDR3 is made up of 13 amino acids. CDR1 and CDR2 from the germline V gene are SNHLY and FYNNEI. CDR3 residues: CASSAGHNTEAFF. As DNA, the CDR3 is TGTGCCAGCAGTGCGGGACATAACACTGAAGCTTTCTTT.

This clone came up once. The V and J genes are TRBV7-9 and TRBJ2-4; 7 positions match TRBD1. The CDR3 is 12 residues long. In germline, CDR1 is SEHNR, CDR2 FQNEAQ (reference sequence). V was clipped by 4 bases and J by 7 bases; unmatched bases: 1. In DNA form, the CDR3 reads TGTGCCAGCAGCTCGGGACAGAACATTCAGTACTTC. Amino acid sequence: CASSSGQNIQYF.

This clone was picked up one time. This chain joins TRBV28 and TRBJ1-2, with unresolved D. Germline CDR1 reads MDHEN; CDR2 reads SYDVKM. This CDR3 comprises 13 residues. V gave up 7 bases and J gave up 6 bases, with 15 bases separating them. The CDR3 sequence is CASTPGGRDGYTF. In DNA, the CDR3 is TGTGCCAGCACCCCGGGAGGGCGGGATGGCTACACCTTC.

V gene TRBV30 combines with J gene TRBJ2-5; 10 bases match TRBD1. The CDR3 is 14 residues long. The V segment lost 5 bases and the J segment 2 bases; nucleotides outside the gene matches: 5. Germline V gene sequence: CDR1 GTSNPN, CDR2 SVGIG (reference sequence). The CDR3 here is CAWDRGQGQETQYF. Here the CDR3 DNA reads TGTGCCTGGGACCGGGGACAGGGGCAAGAGACCCAGTACTTC.

This clone was observed a single time. J is TRBJ1-5 and V is TRBV21-1. TRBV21-1 corresponds to a pseudogene. The CDR3 sequence is 16 residues long. This chain's CDR3 is CASSTRTTFLNQPQHF. The CDR3 nucleotides read TGTGCCAGCAGCACCCGGACTACTTTCCTCAATCAGCCCCAGCATTTT.

The J gene is TRBJ2-5, the V gene TRBV5-1; 11 bases are shared with TRBD2. CDR3 length: 16 residues. With V trimmed by 4 bases and J by 5 bases, 10 bases remained unmatched. Germline V gene lookup returns CDR1 SGHRS and CDR2 YFSETQ. As DNA, the CDR3 is TGCGCCAGCAGCGGGATATCTAGCGGGGGGCCGGAGACCCAGTACTTC. This sequence encodes CASSGISSGGPETQYF.

The V and J genes are TRBV3-1 (or the pseudogene TRBV3-2) and TRBJ1-3; 9 nucleotides agree with TRBD1. Germline loops: CDR1 LGHDT, CDR2 YNNKEL (reference sequence). The CDR3 contains 15 residues. The junction had 5 bases not matched to a gene; V was cut back by 4 bases and J by 4 bases. The CDR3 loop reads CASSLSDRGGNTIYF. DNA of the CDR3: TGTGCCAGCAGCCTTTCGGACAGGGGAGGAAACACCATATATTTT.

This chain joins TRBV2 and TRBJ2-3, with D possibly being TRBD2 (6 bases). Trimming left V 8 bases short and J 2 bases short, with 8 bases between. In germline, CDR1 is SNHLY, CDR2 FYNNEI. There are 12 residues in the CDR3. The CDR3 DNA reads TGTGCCAGCCGGGGGTCCACAGATACGCAGTATTTT. Amino acid sequence: CASRGSTDTQYF.

Concerning this clone: A much bigger clone sits one base away, suggesting this may be a read error. The chain uses TRBV12-3 or TRBV12-4 and TRBJ1-2, with D possibly being TRBD1 (6 bases). This CDR3 has 13 amino acids. V lost 5 bases and J lost 4, with 11 bases in between. CDR3 loop: CASSPGQFYGYTF. The CDR3 bases are TGTGCCAGCAGTCCCGGACAGTTCTATGGCTACACCTTC.

This clone came up once. The genes are TRBV6-5 and TRBJ2-7, with TRBD1 as a possible D gene (6 bases). With 6 bases removed from V and 0 bases from J, the gap between germline ends came to 9 bases. Germline loops: CDR1 MNHEY, CDR2 SVGAGI. CDR3 length equals 13 residues. DNA of the CDR3: TGTGCCAGCAGGTCGGACAGCTCCTACGAGCAGTACTTC. This translates into CASRSDSSYEQYF.

The V gene is TRBV30, the J gene TRBJ1-6; 7 bases line up with TRBD1. This CDR3 region has 15 residues. Germline values: CDR1 GTSNPN, CDR2 SVGIG (reference sequence). The V segment lost 1 base and the J segment 10 bases; nucleotides outside the gene matches: 10. The chain's CDR3 is CAWSGSLQGRSPLHF. In DNA, the CDR3 is TGTGCCTGGAGTGGCTCACTACAGGGGAGGTCACCCCTCCACTTT.

The genes are TRBV27 and TRBJ2-7; 7 bases agree with TRBD1. Losses at the gene ends were 8 bases for V and 0 bases for J; bases not matched to a gene: 4. Germline values: CDR1 MNHEY, CDR2 SMNVEV (reference sequence). The CDR3 has 13 residues. Here the CDR3 reads CASSGQDSYEQYF. The DNA for the CDR3 is TGTGCCAGCTCTGGACAGGACTCCTACGAGCAGTACTTC.